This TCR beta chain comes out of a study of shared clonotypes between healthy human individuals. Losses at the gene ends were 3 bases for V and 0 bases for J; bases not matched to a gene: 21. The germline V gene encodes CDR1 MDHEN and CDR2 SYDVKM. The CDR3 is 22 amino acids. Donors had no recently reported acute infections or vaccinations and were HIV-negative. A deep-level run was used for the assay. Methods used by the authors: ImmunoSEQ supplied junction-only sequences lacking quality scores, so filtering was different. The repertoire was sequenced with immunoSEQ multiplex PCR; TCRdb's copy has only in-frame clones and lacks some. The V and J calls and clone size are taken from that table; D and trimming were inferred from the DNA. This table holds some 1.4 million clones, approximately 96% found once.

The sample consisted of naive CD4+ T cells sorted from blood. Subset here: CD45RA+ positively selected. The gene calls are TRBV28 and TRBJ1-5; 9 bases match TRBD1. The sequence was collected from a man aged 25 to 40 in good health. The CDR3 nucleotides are TGTGCCAGCAGTTTCACATTACAGGGGGCACTGCTCCCGCGTTATAGCAATCAGCCCCAGCATTTT. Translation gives CASSFTLQGALLPRYSNQPQHF. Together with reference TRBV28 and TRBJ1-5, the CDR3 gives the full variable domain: DVKVTQSSRYLVKRTGEKVFLECVQDMDHENMFWYRQDPGLGLRLIYFSYDVKMKEKGDIPEGYSVSREKKERFSLILESASTNQTSMYLCASSFTLQGALLPRYSNQPQHFGDGTRLSIL.